This T cell receptor beta chain was identified in a study of a mutant IDH1 vaccine in newly diagnosed glioma (dated by TCRdb to the early 2020s). At the level of the whole study: Of the approximately 30 treated patients, 62.5% were male and around 40% were female, and the mean age was about 40 years. Before enrollment, most patients had been given radiochemotherapy with temozolomide as standard therapy, while the rest had received either radiotherapy alone or temozolomide alone. Peripheral blood was collected at six visits: V03 (baseline), V05, V07, V10, V12 and V13. For exploratory analyses, longitudinal TCRB deep sequencing was carried out in under 30 treated patients wherever samples were available.

Reading the label with the study, this specimen's time point is: baseline, week 1 (first vaccination visit). Interpreted using the paper, the treatment or condition label stands for: pre-vaccination baseline after standard-of-care therapy. All donors had newly diagnosed IDH1-mutant astrocytomas of WHO grade 3 or 4 that showed loss of nuclear ATRX. The samples were drawn from NOA16, a multicentre, single-arm, open-label phase I trial in Germany that tested a mutant IDH1 peptide vaccine in humans for the first time. Blood drawn at visit V03 was used as the baseline sample for immunogenicity testing. Genomic DNA for TCRB sequencing was extracted from EDTA blood using the DNeasy Blood and Tissue Kit. Libraries were prepared through the immunoSEQ multiplex PCR assay. Rearranged TCR beta chain sequences were amplified using the hsTCRB Kit according to the manufacturer's protocol. Sequencing of TCRB libraries was carried out on an Illumina MiSeq. In the source study's methods: Demultiplexing, trimming and gene mapping were performed with the kit vendor's proprietary platform. TCRdb stores this immuneACCESS table with in-frame sequences only. Part of the clones is absent; in the studies checked, under half of the shortfall reflects unresolved V genes, and no reason is known for the rest. D and trimming were read from the DNA, whereas the V and J calls and clone size are those reported in that table. The sample table holds just under 95,000 clones, of which about four fifths were seen once. Less than 8.5% of the sample goes to the ten largest clones.

This clone was seen once. Its recognized antigen is unknown. The sample holds no much larger clone one base away, and base qualities are not on file. Points the paper makes about the study in general: The authors stated that sample limitations prevented analyses of patient blood samples from being reproduced. Selection of PBMC samples for TCRB deep sequencing was based on availability. Immune responses induced by the vaccine were seen in over 90% of patients across multiple MHC alleles. Changes in the top peripheral T cell clonotypes picked up by TCRB sequencing did not appear to be linked to pseudoprogression.

The TCR was taken from a man aged 35-49 years with glioma. The sequences come from PBMCs, collected from a glioma patient treated with radiotherapy, temozolomide or both.

The nucleotide sequence is given as TGTGCCAGCAGCTTAAAGGGACTAGCGGGAGGCACAGATACGCAGTATTTT. It codes for CASSLKGLAGGTDTQYF. The sequence links TRBV13 to TRBJ2-3, with TRBD2 matching 14 junction bases. In the germline V gene (reference sequence), CDR1 corresponds to PRHDT and CDR2 to FYEKMQ. V and J are trimmed by 2 bases and 1 base, and the gene matches miss 2 bases of the junction. The CDR3 has 17 amino acids, counting the end cysteine and phenylalanine. The DNA shown is the 51-base CDR3, in frame from base 1.